The rows below give T cell receptor beta chains drawn from one sample of a study of blood T cell repertoires in COVID-19. TCRdb keeps only in-frame clones here, not all; method: immunoSEQ multiplex PCR. The sample has roughly 62,000 clones, about 83% seen once. Input material: peripheral blood. Receptor source: a human donor in a cohort sampled during active COVID-19. Both conserved end residues are part of each CDR3. The D gene is left open where the match is weak. Where a row states a size, it is once, few, many or the class of an expanded clone; other rows omit it.

J | D | size | V | DNA | CDR3
TRBJ1-5 | NA | few | TRBV4-1 | TGCGCCAGCAGCCCCTCTGCAGGTCAGCCCCAGCATTTT | CASSPSAGQPQHF
TRBJ1-6 | TRBD1 | NA | TRBV6-2/TRBV6-3 | TGTGCCAGCAGTTACTCGAGGTCAACCTCAGGGGGTAATTCACCCCTCCACTTT | CASSYSRSTSGGNSPLHF
TRBJ2-3 | TRBD2 | NA | TRBV6-1 | TGTGCCAGCAGTGGGGGTGGGACTAGCAGACTCACAGATACGCAGTATTTT | CASSGGGTSRLTDTQYF
TRBJ2-3 | NA | NA | TRBV20-1 | TGCAGTGCTAGTGCCCCGCGAGATACGCAGTATTTT | CSASAPRDTQYF
TRBJ2-1 | NA | NA | TRBV28 | TGTGCCAGCAGTATCCCGACAGGTGTCAATGAGCAGTTCTTC | CASSIPTGVNEQFF
TRBJ2-7 | TRBD1 | NA | TRBV7-2 | TGTGCCAGCAGCCCAACGATCTCGACAGGGTCGTACGAGCAGTACTTC | CASSPTISTGSYEQYF
TRBJ2-1 | NA | NA | TRBV29-1 | TGCAGCGTTGATGAACAGGGTCAGGTTGGCGAGCAGTTCTTC | CSVDEQGQVGEQFF
TRBJ2-7 | TRBD1 | NA | TRBV7-3 | TGTGCCAGCAGCCGGACAGGCTCCTACGAGCAGTACTTC | CASSRTGSYEQYF
TRBJ1-5 | TRBD1 | NA | TRBV6-5 | TGTGCCAGCAGGGAGACAGGGACGCATCAGCCCCAGCATTTT | CASRETGTHQPQHF
TRBJ2-7 | TRBD2 | few | TRBV10-3 | TGTGCCATCAGTGGCCGGACTAGCGGCTACGAGCAGTACTTC | CAISGRTSGYEQYF
TRBJ2-3 | TRBD2 | once | TRBV5-4 | TGTGCCAGCAGGGCGGGAGCGGCCACAGATACGCAGTATTTT | CASRAGAATDTQYF
TRBJ2-3 | TRBD1 | NA | TRBV4-1 | TGCGCCAGCAGCCAAGGACAGGGCTACTCAGATACGCAGTATTTT | CASSQGQGYSDTQYF
TRBJ1-1 | NA | many | TRBV6-6 | TGTGCCAGCAGTTCTATAGTGAACACTGAAGCTTTCTTT | CASSSIVNTEAFF
TRBJ1-6 | NA | NA | TRBV3-1/TRBV3-2 | TGTGCCAGCAGCCAGGTGGTGGTGGCGGGGAGTTCACCCCTCCACTTT | CASSQVVVAGSSPLHF
TRBJ1-1 | NA | NA | TRBV3-1/TRBV3-2 | TGTGCCAGCAGCCAAAGCGGGGTGAGGGGGAACACTGAAGCTTTCTTT | CASSQSGVRGNTEAFF
TRBJ2-7 | TRBD2 | NA | TRBV7-8 | TGTGCCAGCAGCCCCGGGACTAGCGGGGGTTACTACGAGCAGTACTTC | CASSPGTSGGYYEQYF
TRBJ2-7 | TRBD1 | NA | TRBV5-4 | TGTGCCAGCAGACCCGGGACAGGATCCTACGAGCAGTACTTC | CASRPGTGSYEQYF
TRBJ2-3 | TRBD1 | NA | TRBV7-3 | TGTGCCAGCAGCGCGGACAGGGGGTTTGCAGATACGCAGTATTTT | CASSADRGFADTQYF
TRBJ1-2 | TRBD1 | few | TRBV6-5 | TGTGCCAGCAGATCGACAGGGGACTATGGCTACACCTTC | CASRSTGDYGYTF
TRBJ1-1 | NA | NA | TRBV30 | TGTGCCTGGACAGGGTATTACACTGAAGCTTTCTTT | CAWTGYYTEAFF
TRBJ2-6 | TRBD2 | NA | TRBV7-8 | TGTGCCAGCAGCTGGGGGGGAACCCGTTCTGGGGCCAACGTCCTGACTTTC | CASSWGGTRSGANVLTF
TRBJ1-6 | TRBD1 | few | TRBV5-4 | TGTGCCAGCAGCTCCGGGACAGGGGGCAGGGGTAATTCACCCCTCCACTTT | CASSSGTGGRGNSPLHF
TRBJ1-2 | NA | few | TRBV2 | TGTGCCAGCAGTGGGAAGGACATGGGCTATGGCTACACCTTC | CASSGKDMGYGYTF
TRBJ1-5 | NA | NA | TRBV9 | TGTGCCAGCAGCGTGGCACACAATCAGCCCCAGCATTTT | CASSVAHNQPQHF
TRBJ1-1 | TRBD1 | few | TRBV7-9 | TGTGCCAGCAGCTTTGGACAGGGAGATACTGAAGCTTTCTTT | CASSFGQGDTEAFF
TRBJ1-3 | NA | NA | TRBV24-1 | TGTGCCACCAGTGAGATTCCGGGTTCTTACTCTGGAAACACCATATATTTT | CATSEIPGSYSGNTIYF
TRBJ2-5 | TRBD1 | NA | TRBV29-1 | TGCAGCGTTTGCAGGGGGCGGGGAGGAGAGACCCAGTACTTC | CSVCRGRGGETQYF
TRBJ2-3 | TRBD2 | NA | TRBV4-2 | TGTGCCAGCAGCCTTACTAGCGGTACAGATACGCAGTATTTT | CASSLTSGTDTQYF
TRBJ2-1 | NA | NA | TRBV12-1 | TGTGCCAGCAGCTTTCTAGCGGGAGGGGACAATGAGCAGTTCTTC | CASSFLAGGDNEQFF
TRBJ1-2 | NA | NA | TRBV29-1 | TGCAGCGTTGAAGATCCTATCAACTCTGGCTACACCTTC | CSVEDPINSGYTF
TRBJ1-1 | NA | NA | TRBV5-1 | TGCGCCAGCAGCTTGGGAGGGGGAGAGACTGAAGCTTTCTTT | CASSLGGGETEAFF
TRBJ2-5 | NA | NA | TRBV30 | TGTGCCTGGAGTCGGACAGTCGAGACCCAGTACTTC | CAWSRTVETQYF
TRBJ2-5 | TRBD2 | NA | TRBV5-4 | TGTGCCAGCAGCTTGGTGACTAGCGGGAGGTTGAGTGGGGAGACCCAGTACTTC | CASSLVTSGRLSGETQYF
TRBJ1-1 | NA | NA | TRBV28 | TGTGCCAGCAAACCGGGAGTGGGGGTTCGCCGGATGAACACTGAAGCTTTCTTT | CASKPGVGVRRMNTEAFF
TRBJ2-5 | NA | NA | TRBV5-1 | TGCGCCAGCAGCTTGGGTCCTAGCGAGGACCAAGAGACCCAGTACTTC | CASSLGPSEDQETQYF
TRBJ2-2 | NA | NA | TRBV12-3/TRBV12-4 | TGTGCCAGCAGCCCTGGGGGCATCGGGGAGCTGTTTTTT | CASSPGGIGELFF
TRBJ1-1 | TRBD1 | few | TRBV28 | TGTGCCAGCAGGGACAGGTACACTGAAGCTTTCTTT | CASRDRYTEAFF
TRBJ1-5 | NA | NA | TRBV28 | TGTGCCAGCAGGCCCACGGGGGGGGGTCAGCCCCAGCATTTT | CASRPTGGGQPQHF
TRBJ1-2 | NA | few | TRBV10-3 | TGTGCCATCAGTTCCGTAGAGGGCTACACCTTC | CAISSVEGYTF
TRBJ2-7 | NA | NA | TRBV7-8 | TGTGCCAGCAGCTTAGAACCAGGGTGGGGCTACGAGCAGTACTTC | CASSLEPGWGYEQYF
TRBJ2-3 | TRBD1 | NA | TRBV10-3 | TGTGCCATCGGGCTGACAGGGAGCACAGATACGCAGTATTTT | CAIGLTGSTDTQYF
TRBJ2-5 | NA | NA | TRBV3-1/TRBV3-2 | TGTGCCAGCAGCTCCCAGGGAAGGGAGACCCAGTACTTC | CASSSQGRETQYF
TRBJ1-2 | TRBD1 | NA | TRBV5-1 | TGCGCCAGCAGCTTGGTCACAGGGGATGGCTACACCTTC | CASSLVTGDGYTF
TRBJ2-5 | TRBD2 | few | TRBV13 | TGTGCCAGCAGCTCACTAGCGGGGTTGGAGACCCAGTACTTC | CASSSLAGLETQYF
TRBJ2-2 | NA | NA | TRBV7-3 | TGTGCCAGCAGCCCTGGGGGGAGTGTCGCCGGGGAGCTGTTTTTT | CASSPGGSVAGELFF
TRBJ2-7 | NA | once | TRBV5-1 | TGCGCCAGCAGCACTCAGGGAAGGGGCGAGCAGTACTTC | CASSTQGRGEQYF
TRBJ1-1 | NA | NA | TRBV7-9 | TGTGCCAGCAGCGCCCGGGACTCCGGGATGAACACTGAAGCTTTCTTT | CASSARDSGMNTEAFF